Below are 8 T cell receptor beta chains sequenced from a single sample in a study of regulatory T cells in long-lasting Graves disease. To make TCR beta libraries, researchers used iRepertoire HTBI primers and Arm-PCR of CDR3 regions. TCRdb ran MiXCR on the multiplex PCR reads and lists one entry per CDR3 protein. The sample shows approximately 400,000 distinct CDR3 sequences, 14% to 15% of them seen only once. The time point here: newly diagnosed GD, antithyroid drugs for less than 3 months. Generation of the TCR library employed RNA extracted from PBMCs. The same data also contributed to another study, on T cells in Graves' hyperthyroidism and ophthalmopathy.

The sequences come from peripheral blood mononuclear cells (PBMCs), collected at new diagnosis, from a patient treated with antithyroid drugs. These receptors originate from a young woman with Graves disease.

This clonotype was counted many times. The chain couples TRBV24-1 to TRBJ2-1; maybe TRBD1 (6 bases). With 9 bases removed from V and 6 bases from J, the gap between germline ends came to 20 bases. The CDR3 has 15 amino acids. CDR1 KGHDR and CDR2 SFDVKD come from the germline V gene. The CDR3 bases are TGTGCCACCGGAAGAAATAGGGACATTGCCAATGAGCAGTTCTTC. Translated, it gives CATGRNRDIANEQFF.

In regard to this clonotype: It is likely a read error, because the conserved phenylalanine at the end of the CDR3 is missing. This chain joins TRBV29-1 and TRBJ2-1; D may match TRBD1 or TRBD2 (5 bases each). Trimming took off 3 bases at V and 6 bases at J, with 6 bases between the two ends. Germline CDR1 is SQVTM and CDR2 is ANQGSEA. The CDR3 length is 11 residues. CDR3 sequence reads: CSVDGANEQFL. CDR3 DNA sequence: TGCAGCGTTGACGGGGCCAATGAGCAGTTCTTA.

At least ten counts were recorded for this clonotype. The chain carries TRBV12-3 or TRBV12-4 and TRBJ1-1, with a weak D call TRBD1 (5 bases). Between the trimmed V and J ends, which lost 5 bases and 4 bases, there was a span of 17 bases. The CDR3 is 15 amino acids. The CDR3 loop reads CASSPPSREVTEAFF. The CDR3 coding sequence is TGTGCCAGCAGTCCGCCAAGCAGGGAGGTCACTGAAGCTTTCTTT.

The chain uses TRBV18 and TRBJ1-2; TRBD1 matches at 7 bases. The junction had 7 bases not matched to a gene; V was cut back by 5 bases and J by 4 bases. From germline, CDR1 is KGHSH and CDR2 LQKENI. The CDR3 is 14 residues long. CDR3 region: CASSARDSFYGYTF. DNA of the CDR3: TGTGCCAGCTCAGCCCGGGACAGCTTCTATGGCTACACCTTC.

Remarks on this clonotype: The junction departs from germline at one end; a sequencing error may be responsible. The chain carries TRBV20-1 and TRBJ2-5, with 7 bases fitting TRBD1. This CDR3 is built from 14 residues. The germline gives CDR1 DFQATT, CDR2 SNEGSKA (reference sequence). The CDR3 spells CSADGTANQEAQYF. The DNA for the CDR3 is TGCAGTGCAGACGGGACAGCCAACCAAGAGGCCCAGTACTTC.

This chain uses TRBV11-3 with TRBJ1-1, with TRBD1 matching over 10 bases. The CDR3 sequence is 19 residues long. Germline CDR1 SGHNT, CDR2 YENEEA. V was clipped by 0 bases and J by 3 bases; unmatched bases: 13. In nucleotides, the CDR3 is TGTGCCAGCAGCTTAGAACGGAGGACAGGGGGTCGGCTAGACACTGAAGCTTTCTTT. Its protein product is CASSLERRTGGRLDTEAFF.

CDR3 coding DNA: TGTGCCAGCAGTGGCGGGCTTCGAGGAGGCTACACCTTC. Protein product: CASSGGLRGGYTF. The genes are TRBV6-1 and TRBJ1-2; the D is unclear. From germline, CDR1 is MNHNS and CDR2 SASEGT. This CDR3 region has 13 residues. The V gene lost 4 bases and the J gene lost 8 bases, with 14 bases spanning the gap.

The CDR3, as DNA: TGTGCCAGCAGCTTCCTACATGGGGAGCCTGGGGCCAACGTCCTGACTTTC. This gives the protein CASSFLHGEPGANVLTF. The chain couples TRBV7-9 to TRBJ2-6, with D tentatively TRBD2 (5 bases). The CDR3 runs 17 residues. Looked up from germline, CDR1 is SEHNR and CDR2 is FQNEAQ (reference sequence). V lost 3 bases, J lost 2 bases, and 14 bases lay in between.